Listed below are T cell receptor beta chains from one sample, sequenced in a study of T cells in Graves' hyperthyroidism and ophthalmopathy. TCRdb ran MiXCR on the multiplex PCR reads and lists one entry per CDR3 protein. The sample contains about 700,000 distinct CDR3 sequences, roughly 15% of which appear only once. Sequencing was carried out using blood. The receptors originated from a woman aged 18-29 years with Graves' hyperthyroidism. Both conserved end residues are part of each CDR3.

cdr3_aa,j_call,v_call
CAWSLSSGITDTQYF,TRBJ2-3,TRBV30
CASSPGARDRGSYEQYF,TRBJ2-7,TRBV7-9
CAWSRGRDTEAFF,TRBJ1-1,TRBV30
CASSIEPSDYNEQFF,TRBJ2-1,TRBV19
CASRPGWGDTGELFF,TRBJ2-2,TRBV27
CASSPTKGTAYTGELFF,TRBJ2-2,TRBV19
CASSSTGDKETQYF,TRBJ2-5,TRBV7-9
CASSISDLNTEAFF,TRBJ1-1,TRBV6-1
CASSLLAGVVDEQFF,TRBJ2-1,TRBV7-2
CSASDFKRAYNEQFF,TRBJ2-1,TRBV20-1
CSVAAGVGEKLFF,TRBJ1-4,TRBV29-1
CASSFSPFSLGGRETQYF,TRBJ2-5,TRBV27
CASRLWGWGSAFF,TRBJ1-1,TRBV27
CASSISLSSGNTIYF,TRBJ1-3,TRBV11-1
CASTDGGGNGYTF,TRBJ1-2,TRBV19
CAWSVQASGDTQYF,TRBJ2-3,TRBV30
CASSQVGYRGGQGPDTQYF,TRBJ2-3,TRBV3-1
CSAREGGAKNIQYF,TRBJ2-4,TRBV20-1
CSARGANGDTQYF,TRBJ2-3,TRBV20-1
CASSLTSVPTDTQYF,TRBJ2-3,TRBV11-1
CASRVTNTGELFF,TRBJ2-2,TRBV6-2/TRBV6-3
CASGPNYRVRNEQFF,TRBJ2-1,TRBV28
CASSLWGSGNTIYF,TRBJ1-3,TRBV12-3/TRBV12-4
CASSIRSSGYNEQFF,TRBJ2-1,TRBV19
CAWTTATGYNSPLHF,TRBJ1-6,TRBV30
CASSLGTENTGELFF,TRBJ2-2,TRBV13
CSASRGGDQPQHF,TRBJ1-5,TRBV20-1
CASSTRVAGGPTGELFF,TRBJ2-2,TRBV13
CASRKGQGNAEAFF,TRBJ1-1,TRBV7-2
CATSRDHGLAGEYTGELFF,TRBJ2-2,TRBV15
CATSETGGSGDTQYF,TRBJ2-3,TRBV15
CASSHEDRFTGELFF,TRBJ2-2,TRBV4-1
CASSEGGGGETQYF,TRBJ2-5,TRBV7-2
CASSRHPGLATSYEQYF,TRBJ2-7,TRBV6-2/TRBV6-3
CAISAEQGRSSGNTIYF,TRBJ1-3,TRBV10-3
CASSTLAREQFF,TRBJ2-1,TRBV11-2
CASSLTGTPNQPQHF,TRBJ1-5,TRBV5-1
CASSIVDVLDQPQHF,TRBJ1-5,TRBV19
CASSPGSGTYEQYF,TRBJ2-7,TRBV18
CASSPGQFYSNQPQHF,TRBJ1-5,TRBV11-2